In this sample, the clone carrying this T cell receptor beta chain turned up once. Its antigen remains unidentified. This record belongs to a study of cytomegalovirus exposure and HLA in healthy donors. Whole-study context: The same platform used for the roughly 600 first-cohort repertoires was also used for the 100 to 150 validation repertoires, as a later analysis reported. General observations from the study: Rare TCR sequences predominated, though certain public TCRs were found in many donors.

The germline CDR1 and CDR2 sequences are MNHEY and SMNVEV (reference sequence). V shed 2 bases and J 3 bases; nucleotides not matched to a gene: 19. This CDR3 comprises 20 residues. The donors were members of the approximately 120-subject validation cohort (separate from the roughly 660-subject first cohort). Assay used: immunoSEQ multiplex PCR; TCRdb lists only in-frame clones, some missing. The sample records 150,000 to 200,000 clones, about 89% being singletons. The sequenced sample was PBMCs. This TCR was sampled from a woman in her late teens or twenties in good health and CMV-seropositive. The V and J genes are TRBV27 and TRBJ1-1, with 9 bases fitting TRBD1. The CDR3 reads CASSLRGQTGTGKRDTEAFF. For the CDR3, the DNA is TGTGCCAGCAGTTTACGGGGGCAAACCGGGACAGGGAAGAGGGACACTGAAGCTTTCTTT.